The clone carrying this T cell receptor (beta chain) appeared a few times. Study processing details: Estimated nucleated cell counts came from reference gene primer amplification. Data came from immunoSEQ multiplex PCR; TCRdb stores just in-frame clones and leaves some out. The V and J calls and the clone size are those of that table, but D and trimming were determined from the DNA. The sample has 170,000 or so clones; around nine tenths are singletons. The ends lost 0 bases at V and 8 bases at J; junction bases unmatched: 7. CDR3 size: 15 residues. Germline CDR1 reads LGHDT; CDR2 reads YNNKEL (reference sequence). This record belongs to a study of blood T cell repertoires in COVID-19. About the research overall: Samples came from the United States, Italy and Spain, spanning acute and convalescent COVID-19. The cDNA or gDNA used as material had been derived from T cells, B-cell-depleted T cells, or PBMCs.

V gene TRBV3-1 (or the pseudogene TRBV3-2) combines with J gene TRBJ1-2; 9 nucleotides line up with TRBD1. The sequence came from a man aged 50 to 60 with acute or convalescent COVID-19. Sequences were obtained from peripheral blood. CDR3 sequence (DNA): TGTGCCAGCAGCCAAGATCGGACAGGGGCAGGCGGCTACACCTTC. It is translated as CASSQDRTGAGGYTF.